The present entry profiles one T cell receptor beta chain with its context. Antigen specificity is unknown. This CDR3 has 14 residues. Germline CDR1 and CDR2: KGHSH and LQKENI. Trimming stripped 4 bases from V and 0 bases from J, with 9 bases between. This entry is derived from a study of lymphopenia after photon versus proton radiotherapy. Generated by immunoSEQ multiplex PCR, the TCRdb table keeps only in-frame clones and is missing some. The table lists about 35,000 clones, roughly nine tenths of them singletons. Points from the study as a whole: Under photons, naive T cells and diversity fell while effector/memory populations rose. Larger post-nadir TCR diversity loss correlated inversely with survival in deceased patients. Survival link was tested only in deceased patients; proton benefit remains a possibility. After the lymphocyte nadir, photon-treated repertoires showed oligoclonal expansion, especially of CD8+ Temra cells.

This receptor was identified in a man aged 55 to 69 with cholangiocarcinoma. This sequence joins TRBV18 and TRBJ1-1; D unresolved. The sequenced sample was peripheral blood, obtained from a patient treated with photon-based radiotherapy. The CDR3 loop is CASSLGVMNTEAFF. In DNA, the CDR3 is TGTGCCAGCTCACTCGGAGTTATGAACACTGAAGCTTTCTTT.